The rows below give T cell receptor beta chains drawn from one sample of a study of early T cells in non-severe SARS-CoV-2 infection. TCRdb independently ran MiXCR on the 5' RACE reads; one entry per CDR3 protein. The repertoire consists of about 55,000 distinct CDR3 sequences, with about 15% occurring once and the leading ten covering roughly 10%. The sequences come from whole blood, collected at baseline. The source of these receptors is an adult who was a healthcare worker with PCR-confirmed SARS-CoV-2 infection or an uninfected control (not recorded which). CDR3s include the opening cysteine and the closing phenylalanine or tryptophan. D genes are given only for firm matches. Expanded clones are given a class, and other clones once, few, many or no size at all.

v_call,d_call,j_call,clone_size,cdr3_aa,cdr3_nt
TRBV5-4,TRBD2,TRBJ2-3,few,CASSDRTSGGTDTQYF,TGTGCCAGCAGCGACCGGACTAGCGGGGGCACAGATACGCAGTATTTT
TRBV12-3/TRBV12-4,.,TRBJ1-2,many,CASSPSGHGYTF,TGTGCCAGCAGTCCGTCCGGGCATGGCTACACCTTC
TRBV5-6,TRBD2,TRBJ2-1,few,CASSPVGTSVYNEQFF,TGTGCCAGCAGCCCCGTCGGGACTAGCGTATACAATGAGCAGTTCTTC
TRBV28,.,TRBJ1-5,many,CASYPGNSEAPQHF,TGTGCCAGCTACCCGGGCAATTCGGAGGCGCCCCAGCATTTT
TRBV13,.,TRBJ1-1,.,CASSDQMYTEAFF,TGTGCCAGCAGCGACCAAATGTACACTGAAGCTTTCTTT
TRBV18,TRBD2,TRBJ2-7,.,CASSPNLAGGLNEQYF,TGTGCCAGCTCTCCGAATCTTGCGGGAGGGTTGAACGAGCAGTACTTC
TRBV20-1,.,TRBJ2-7,many,CSASSGHEQYF,TGCAGTGCTAGTTCCGGGCACGAGCAGTACTTC
TRBV7-9,.,TRBJ1-1,few,CASSPRSGIPRAEAFF,TGTGCCAGCAGCCCCCGATCGGGAATTCCGCGGGCTGAAGCTTTCTTT
TRBV3-1,.,TRBJ2-6,.,CASSHPPGRISGANVLTF,TGTGCCAGCAGCCACCCGCCCGGACGTATCTCTGGGGCCAACGTCCTGACTTTC
TRBV6-5,.,TRBJ2-1,.,CATELAPGTPYNEQFF,TGTGCCACCGAGTTAGCCCCGGGGACACCTTACAATGAGCAGTTCTTC
TRBV5-4,TRBD2,TRBJ2-1,few,CASSLVGGGRGDEQFF,TGTGCCAGCAGCTTGGTCGGCGGGGGTCGCGGGGATGAGCAGTTCTTC
TRBV6-2/TRBV6-3,TRBD1,TRBJ1-1,.,CASRDPGGGHTEAFF,TGTGCCAGCAGGGACCCAGGGGGCGGGCACACTGAAGCTTTCTTT
TRBV28,.,TRBJ2-7,many,CASSLVTTGANEQYF,TGTGCCAGCAGTTTAGTGACAACCGGCGCGAACGAGCAGTACTTC
TRBV7-3,TRBD2,TRBJ2-3,.,CASSPSGREDTQYF,TGTGCCAGCAGCCCTAGCGGGAGGGAGGATACGCAGTATTTT
TRBV29-1,.,TRBJ2-7,few,CSVALARSYEQYF,TGCAGCGTTGCTTTGGCCCGGAGCTACGAGCAGTACTTC
TRBV29-1,TRBD1,TRBJ2-7,many,CSGGQGGREQYF,TGCAGCGGGGGACAGGGGGGACGTGAGCAGTACTTC
TRBV20-1,.,TRBJ1-6,.,CSARALKNSPLHF,TGCAGTGCTAGGGCCCTGAAGAATTCACCCCTCCACTTT
TRBV6-6,.,TRBJ1-1,many,CASSSPIRVNTEAFF,TGTGCCAGCAGTTCCCCCATCAGGGTGAACACTGAAGCTTTCTTT
TRBV30,TRBD1,TRBJ2-2,.,CAWRGTGPGELFF,TGTGCCTGGAGGGGGACAGGGCCCGGGGAGCTGTTTTTT
TRBV7-9,.,TRBJ1-5,.,CASSLDTNQPQHF,TGTGCCAGCAGCTTAGATACCAATCAGCCCCAGCATTTT
TRBV28,TRBD1,TRBJ1-1,.,CASRQGQGPGNTEAFF,TGTGCCAGCAGACAAGGACAGGGGCCGGGGAACACTGAAGCTTTCTTT
TRBV5-1,.,TRBJ2-7,once,CASSLTRGLIDEQYF,TGCGCCAGCAGCTTGACACGAGGGTTAATCGACGAGCAGTACTTC
TRBV18,TRBD1,TRBJ1-5,few,CASSPARDRGQPQHF,TGTGCCAGCTCACCTGCCCGGGACAGGGGTCAGCCCCAGCATTTT
TRBV6-5,TRBD1,TRBJ2-7,few,CASSLTQGSYEQYF,TGTGCCAGCTCCCTTACACAGGGGAGCTACGAGCAGTACTTC
TRBV10-3,.,TRBJ2-7,.,CAISESGRALGSYEQYF,TGTGCCATCAGTGAGTCGGGGCGGGCCTTAGGGTCCTACGAGCAGTACTTC
TRBV12-3/TRBV12-4,TRBD1,TRBJ1-1,.,CASRQQGLPNTEAFF,TGTGCCAGCAGACAACAGGGGCTCCCGAACACTGAAGCTTTCTTT
TRBV18,.,TRBJ2-7,.,CASSPGVMPGGAGEQYF,TGTGCCAGCTCACCCGGTGTTATGCCAGGGGGAGCGGGGGAGCAGTACTTC
TRBV5-1,TRBD1,TRBJ1-2,many,CASSPGGGQANYGYTF,TGCGCCAGCAGCCCTGGTGGGGGACAGGCAAACTATGGCTACACCTTC
TRBV29-1,.,TRBJ1-2,.,CSVGGQNYGYTF,TGCAGCGTTGGCGGACAGAACTATGGCTACACCTTC
TRBV6-6,.,TRBJ1-3,many,CASSPPGASSGNTIYF,TGTGCCAGCAGTCCCCCCGGGGCGAGCTCTGGAAACACCATATATTTT
TRBV5-1,.,TRBJ2-5,.,CASSLDPTRSYQETQYF,TGCGCCAGCAGCTTGGATCCCACGCGAAGCTACCAAGAGACCCAGTACTTC
TRBV4-1,.,TRBJ1-4,.,CASSVGQINEKLFF,TGCGCCAGCAGCGTCGGACAGATCAATGAAAAACTGTTTTTT
TRBV20-1,.,TRBJ2-2,many,CSASSARVFANTGELFF,TGCAGTGCTAGTAGTGCCAGGGTATTCGCGAACACCGGGGAGCTGTTTTTT
TRBV3-1,TRBD2,TRBJ2-7,.,CASSRVLAGLSYEQYF,TGTGCCAGCAGCCGAGTACTAGCGGGGCTCTCCTACGAGCAGTACTTC
TRBV7-9,.,TRBJ1-5,.,CASSLGLAEKHF,TGTGCCAGCAGCTTAGGACTCGCGGAAAAGCATTTT
TRBV24-1,.,TRBJ2-1,.,CALEGYNEQFF,TGTGCCCTTGAGGGCTACAATGAGCAGTTCTTC
TRBV19,TRBD2,TRBJ2-1,.,CASQGASGGSNEQFF,TGTGCCAGCCAAGGGGCTAGCGGGGGGTCCAATGAGCAGTTCTTC
TRBV25-1,.,TRBJ2-1,many,CASSEFQDEQFF,TGTGCCAGCAGTGAATTCCAGGATGAGCAGTTCTTC
TRBV5-1,.,TRBJ2-7,many,CASSTPGTIYEQYF,TGCGCCAGCAGCACACCCGGGACCATTTACGAGCAGTACTTC
TRBV10-3,.,TRBJ1-5,.,CAISEDQGGNQPQHF,TGTGCCATCAGTGAAGACCAGGGAGGCAATCAGCCCCAGCATTTT
TRBV3-1,.,TRBJ1-1,few,CASLARYGGEAFF,TGTGCCAGCCTAGCAAGATACGGGGGGGAAGCTTTCTTT